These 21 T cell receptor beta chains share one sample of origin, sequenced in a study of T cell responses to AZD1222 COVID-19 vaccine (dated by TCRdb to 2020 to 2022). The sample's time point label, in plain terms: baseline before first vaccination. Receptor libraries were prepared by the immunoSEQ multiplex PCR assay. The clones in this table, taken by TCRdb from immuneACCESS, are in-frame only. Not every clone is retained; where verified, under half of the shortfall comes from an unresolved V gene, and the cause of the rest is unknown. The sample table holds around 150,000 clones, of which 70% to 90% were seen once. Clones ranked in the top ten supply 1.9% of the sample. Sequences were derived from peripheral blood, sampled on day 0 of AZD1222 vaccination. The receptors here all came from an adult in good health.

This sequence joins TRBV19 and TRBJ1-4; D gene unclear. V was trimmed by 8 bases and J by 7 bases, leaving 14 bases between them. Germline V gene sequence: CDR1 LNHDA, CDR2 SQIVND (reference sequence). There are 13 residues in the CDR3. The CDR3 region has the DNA TGTGCCAGTGTGAATCCGGGAAGTGAAAAACTGTTTTTT. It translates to CASVNPGSEKLFF.

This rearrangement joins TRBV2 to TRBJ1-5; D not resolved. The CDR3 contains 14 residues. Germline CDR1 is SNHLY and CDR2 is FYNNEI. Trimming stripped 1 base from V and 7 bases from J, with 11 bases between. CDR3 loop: CASSEVRSWQPQHF. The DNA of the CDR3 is TGTGCCAGCAGTGAAGTGAGGTCGTGGCAGCCCCAGCATTTT.

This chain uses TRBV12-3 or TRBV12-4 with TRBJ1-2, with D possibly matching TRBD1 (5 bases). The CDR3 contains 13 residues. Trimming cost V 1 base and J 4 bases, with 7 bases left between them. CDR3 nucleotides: TGTGCCAGCAGTTTAGACAGGAGCTATGGCTACACCTTC. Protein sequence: CASSLDRSYGYTF.

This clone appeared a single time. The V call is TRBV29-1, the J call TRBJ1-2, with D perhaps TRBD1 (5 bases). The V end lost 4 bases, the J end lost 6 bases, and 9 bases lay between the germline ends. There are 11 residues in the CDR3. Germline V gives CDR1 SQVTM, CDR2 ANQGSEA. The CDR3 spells CSVVEGDGYTF. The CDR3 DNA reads TGCAGCGTTGTAGAAGGGGATGGCTACACCTTC.

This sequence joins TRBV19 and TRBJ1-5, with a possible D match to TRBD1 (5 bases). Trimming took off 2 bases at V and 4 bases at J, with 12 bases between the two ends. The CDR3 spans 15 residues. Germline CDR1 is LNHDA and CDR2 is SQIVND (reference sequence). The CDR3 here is CASSIWRGTNQPQHF. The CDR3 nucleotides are TGTGCCAGTAGTATATGGAGGGGAACTAATCAGCCCCAGCATTTT.

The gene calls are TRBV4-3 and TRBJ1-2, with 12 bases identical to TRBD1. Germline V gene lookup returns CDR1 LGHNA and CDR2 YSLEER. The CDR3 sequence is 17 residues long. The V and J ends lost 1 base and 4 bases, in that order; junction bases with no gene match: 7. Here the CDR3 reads CASSQVGSGQGAYGYTF. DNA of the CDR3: TGCGCCAGCAGCCAAGTGGGGTCGGGACAGGGGGCCTATGGCTACACCTTC.

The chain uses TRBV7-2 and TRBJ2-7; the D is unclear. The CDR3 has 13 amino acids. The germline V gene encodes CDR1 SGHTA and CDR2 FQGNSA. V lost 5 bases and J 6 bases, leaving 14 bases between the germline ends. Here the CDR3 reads CASSKERAGEQYF. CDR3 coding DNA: TGTGCCAGCAGCAAGGAAAGGGCAGGCGAGCAGTACTTC.

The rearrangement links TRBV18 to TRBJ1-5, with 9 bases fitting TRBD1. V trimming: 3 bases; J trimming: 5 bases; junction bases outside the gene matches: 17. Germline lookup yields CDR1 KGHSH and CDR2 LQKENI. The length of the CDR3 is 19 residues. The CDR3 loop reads CASSPKLVTPGQGDQPQHF. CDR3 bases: TGTGCCAGCTCACCCAAGTTAGTGACACCGGGACAGGGTGATCAGCCCCAGCATTTT.

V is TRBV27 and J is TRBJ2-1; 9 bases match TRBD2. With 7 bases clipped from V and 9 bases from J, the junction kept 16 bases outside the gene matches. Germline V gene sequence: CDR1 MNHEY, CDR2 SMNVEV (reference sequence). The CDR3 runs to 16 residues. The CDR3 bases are TGTGCCAGCACTCCCTCGGCTAGCGGGACCGGGGGTGAGCAGTTCTTC. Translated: CASTPSASGTGGEQFF.

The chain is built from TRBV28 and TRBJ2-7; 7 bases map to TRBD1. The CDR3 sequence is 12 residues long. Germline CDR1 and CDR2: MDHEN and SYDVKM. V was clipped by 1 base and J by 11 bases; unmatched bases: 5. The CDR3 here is CASSLSDRRKYF. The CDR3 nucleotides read TGTGCCAGCAGTTTATCGGACAGGAGGAAGTACTTC.

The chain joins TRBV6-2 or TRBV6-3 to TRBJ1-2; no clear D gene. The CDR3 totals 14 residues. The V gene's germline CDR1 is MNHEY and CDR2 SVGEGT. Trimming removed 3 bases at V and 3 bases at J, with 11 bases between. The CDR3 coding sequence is TGTGCCAGCAGTTATGACGTTTTGGACTATGGCTACACCTTC. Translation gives CASSYDVLDYGYTF.

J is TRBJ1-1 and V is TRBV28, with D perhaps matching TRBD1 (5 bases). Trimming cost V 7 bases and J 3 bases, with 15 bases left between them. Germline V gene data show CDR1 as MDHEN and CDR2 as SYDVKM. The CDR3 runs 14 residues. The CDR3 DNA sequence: TGTGCCAGCATTTTTCTCCGGGGCGACACTGAAGCTTTCTTT. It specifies CASIFLRGDTEAFF.

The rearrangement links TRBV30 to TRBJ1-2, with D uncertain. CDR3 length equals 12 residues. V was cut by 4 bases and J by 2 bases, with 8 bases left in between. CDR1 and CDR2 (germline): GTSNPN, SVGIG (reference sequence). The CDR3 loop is CAWKAVNYGYTF. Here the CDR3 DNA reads TGTGCCTGGAAGGCGGTAAACTATGGCTACACCTTC. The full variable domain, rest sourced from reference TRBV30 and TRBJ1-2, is SQTIHQWPATLVQPVGSPLSLECTVEGTSNPNLYWYRQAAGRGLQLLFYSVGIGQISSEVPQNLSASRPQDRQFILSSKKLLLSDSGFYLCAWKAVNYGYTFGSGTRLTVV.

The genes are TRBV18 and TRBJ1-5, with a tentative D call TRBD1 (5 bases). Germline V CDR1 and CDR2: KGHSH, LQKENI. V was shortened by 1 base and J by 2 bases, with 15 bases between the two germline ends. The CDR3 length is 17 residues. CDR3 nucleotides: TGTGCCAGCTCACCACGGAGAGATGGGGGGGGCAATCAGCCCCAGCATTTT. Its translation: CASSPRRDGGGNQPQHF.

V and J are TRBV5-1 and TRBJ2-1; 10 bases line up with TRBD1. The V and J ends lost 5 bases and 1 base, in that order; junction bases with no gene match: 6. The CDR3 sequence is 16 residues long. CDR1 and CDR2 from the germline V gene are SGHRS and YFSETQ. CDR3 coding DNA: TGCGCCAGCAGTTCCCAGGGACAGGGGTCCTACAATGAGCAGTTCTTC. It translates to CASSSQGQGSYNEQFF.

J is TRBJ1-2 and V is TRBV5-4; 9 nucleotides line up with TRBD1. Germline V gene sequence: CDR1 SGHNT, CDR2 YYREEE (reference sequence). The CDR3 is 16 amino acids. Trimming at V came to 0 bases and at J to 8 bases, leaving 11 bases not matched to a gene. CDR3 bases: TGTGCCAGCAGCTTGGGGCCGGGACAGGGTTTGAGGGGCTACACCTTC. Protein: CASSLGPGQGLRGYTF. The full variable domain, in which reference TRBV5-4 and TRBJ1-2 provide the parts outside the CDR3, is ETGVTQSPTHLIKTRGQQVTLRCSSQSGHNTVSWYQQALGQGPQFIFQYYREEENGRGNFPPRFSGLQFPNYSSELNVNALELDDSALYLCASSLGPGQGLRGYTFGSGTRLTVV.

The CDR3 DNA reads TGCGCCAGCAGCCAAGATGGACATCAACTCTCCTATGGCTACACCTTC. It encodes CASSQDGHQLSYGYTF. The V call is TRBV4-1, the J call TRBJ1-2; possible D gene TRBD1, 5 bases. This CDR3 is built from 16 residues. Trimming stripped 0 bases from V and 4 bases from J, with 15 bases between. CDR1 is MGHRA and CDR2 is YSYEKL in the germline V gene.

CDR3 nucleotides: TGCGCCAGCAGCCCTTCGACTAGCTCGGATACGCAGTATTTT. Amino acid sequence: CASSPSTSSDTQYF. The chain uses TRBV5-1 and TRBJ2-3; 7 nucleotides line up with TRBD2. The V and J ends lost 4 bases and 6 bases, in that order; junction bases with no gene match: 8. The CDR3 contains 14 residues. Germline assignment: CDR1 SGHRS and CDR2 YFSETQ.

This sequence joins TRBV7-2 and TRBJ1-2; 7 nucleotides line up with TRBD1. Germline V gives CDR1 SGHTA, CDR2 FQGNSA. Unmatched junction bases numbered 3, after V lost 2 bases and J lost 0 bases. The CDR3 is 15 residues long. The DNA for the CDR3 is TGTGCCAGCAGCTTAAGAGGGGGCTCTAACTATGGCTACACCTTC. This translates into CASSLRGGSNYGYTF. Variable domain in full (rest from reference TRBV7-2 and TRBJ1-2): GAGVSQSPSNKVTEKGKDVELRCDPISGHTALYWYRQSLGQGLEFLIYFQGNSAPDKSGLPSDRFSAERTGGSVSTLTIQRTQQEDSAVYLCASSLRGGSNYGYTFGSGTRLTVV.

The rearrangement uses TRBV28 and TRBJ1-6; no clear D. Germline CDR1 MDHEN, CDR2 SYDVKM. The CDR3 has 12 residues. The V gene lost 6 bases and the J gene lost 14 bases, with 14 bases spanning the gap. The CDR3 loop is CASSLEGASLHF. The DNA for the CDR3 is TGTGCCAGCAGCCTCGAGGGTGCGTCCCTCCACTTT.

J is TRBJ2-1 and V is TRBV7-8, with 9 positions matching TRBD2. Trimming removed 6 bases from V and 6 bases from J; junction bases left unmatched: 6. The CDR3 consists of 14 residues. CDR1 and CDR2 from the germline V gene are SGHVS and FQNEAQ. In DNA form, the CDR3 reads TGTGCCAGCAGTCTAAAAGCGGGGGGCAATGAGCAGTTCTTC. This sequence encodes CASSLKAGGNEQFF.